This entry is about one T cell receptor (beta chain). The data are from a study of blood T cell repertoires in COVID-19. Study details: The origin of the acute and convalescent COVID-19 samples was the United States, Italy and Spain. From T cells, B-cell-depleted T cells, or PBMCs came the material, which was cDNA or gDNA.

CDR3 length: 17 residues. V gave up 6 bases and J gave up 1 base; unmatched junction bases: 11. Looked up from germline, CDR1 is MDHEN and CDR2 is SYDVKM. Authors' methods: Using reference gene primer amplification, nucleated cell counts were estimated. Here immunoSEQ multiplex PCR was the method, and the copy in TCRdb shows in-frame clones only, minus some. That table is the source of V, J and clone size, and D and trimming were worked out from the DNA. The data hold more than 110,000 clones, with more than 75% observed a single time. The sequence was collected from a middle-aged woman with acute or convalescent COVID-19. The sample was peripheral blood. This chain links TRBV28 with TRBJ2-5, with 10 bases aligning to TRBD2. This CDR3 is CASRSPSGSYGQETQYF. The DNA of the CDR3 is TGTGCCAGCAGGTCCCCTAGCGGGAGCTACGGCCAAGAGACCCAGTACTTC.